The clone carrying this TCR beta chain was observed many times. Its antigen is unidentified. Sequenced by immunoSEQ multiplex PCR; TCRdb stores in-frame clones only, minus some. The data list about 44,000 clones, none observed once; 2% to 3% falls to the top ten. This sample was included in a study of T cells after posttransplantation cyclophosphamide. Study-wide points: Later post-transplant blood repertoires were often dominated by donor CD8+ memory clones. TRB clonality was highly associated with recipient CMV seropositivity and reactivation.

Trimming pared 3 bases from V and 3 bases from J, leaving 15 bases between. The CDR3 has 15 amino acids. Germline values: CDR1 WNHNN, CDR2 SYGVQD (reference sequence). This clonotype was obtained from a middle-aged man in good health, CMV-negative, and a related stem cell transplant donor. The sequencing input was PBMCs. This rearrangement joins TRBV10-1 to TRBJ2-7, with a tentative D call TRBD1 (6 bases). DNA for the CDR3: TGCGCCAGCAGTGATTATACCAGGGGCATCTACGAGCAGTACTTC. It is translated as CASSDYTRGIYEQYF.